This T cell receptor beta chain appears in the sequencing data of a study of tumor-infiltrating lymphocytes in primary liver carcinoma. Overall study: Sample yields, roughly 3.65 to 8 million productive TCRbeta reads, were similar across the tissue types.

TCR beta cDNA was prepared out of about 530 ng total RNA by means of a constant-region primer. TCR beta libraries came from three nested multiplex PCR rounds using slightly modified ARM-PCR. Rounds one and two of PCR, each of 10 to 11 cycles, were primed with TRBV1-TRBV30 forward primers and a C-beta reverse primer. TCRdb independently ran MiXCR on the multiplex PCR reads; one entry per CDR3 protein. The sample lists roughly 45,000 distinct CDR3 sequences; less than 85% were seen once. Co-extraction of RNA and DNA was performed on roughly 20-34 mg of unsorted bulk tissue. Regarding this clonotype: Its specificity is not known.

The germline CDR1 and CDR2 sequences are SQVTM and ANQGSEA. V was trimmed by 1 base and J by 7 bases, leaving 11 bases between them. The CDR3 runs 13 residues. Study-level findings and limits: Pairs comparing tumor with adjacent tissue or blood overlapped less than pairs drawn from tumor regions.

V gene TRBV29-1 combines with J gene TRBJ2-1; D gene uncertain. The material sequenced was liver tumor tissue from sampling region 5. Subset: tumor region T5, tumor centre. The receptor was derived from a man aged 35-49 years with primary liver carcinoma and hepatitis B virus infection. The CDR3 is CSVEGTMGNEQFF. The CDR3, as DNA: TGCAGCGTTGAAGGGACGATGGGAAATGAGCAGTTCTTC.